A single sample gave rise to the 28 T cell receptor beta chains below, sequenced in a study of blood T cell repertoires in COVID-19. The assay was immunoSEQ multiplex PCR, and TCRdb's table has in-frame clones only and misses some. This table has 300,000 to 450,000 clones, 81% appearing once. The sequencing input was peripheral blood. These receptors all stem from a human donor with acute or convalescent COVID-19. The donor label of this sample is uncertain.

The chain carries TRBV5-1 and TRBJ2-3, with D unresolved. CDR3 size: 14 residues. V was cut by 0 bases and J by 0 bases, with 5 bases left in between. CDR1 is SGHRS, CDR2 YFSETQ, per germline. CDR3 sequence reads: CASSLVASTDTQYF. DNA of the CDR3: TGCGCCAGCAGCTTGGTGGCTAGCACAGATACGCAGTATTTT.

This clone showed up just a few times. The chain carries TRBV28 and TRBJ2-7; TRBD2 matches at 7 bases. The CDR3 is 15 residues long. Looked up from germline, CDR1 is MDHEN and CDR2 is SYDVKM. Unmatched junction bases numbered 11, after V lost 7 bases and J lost 2 bases. CDR3 protein: CASTLARAGAYEQYF. CDR3 nucleotides: TGTGCCAGCACCCTAGCTAGGGCGGGGGCCTACGAGCAGTACTTC.

The chain couples TRBV18 to TRBJ1-2; D call uncertain. Between the trimmed V and J ends, which lost 2 bases and 9 bases, there was a span of 16 bases. This CDR3 region has 14 residues. Germline V gene lookup returns CDR1 KGHSH and CDR2 LQKENI. The CDR3 nucleotides are TGTGCCAGCTCACCAATGGAGGGAGTTAGGAGCTACACCTTC. Protein: CASSPMEGVRSYTF.

The gene calls are TRBV3-1 (or the pseudogene TRBV3-2) and TRBJ1-1, with D tentatively TRBD1 (6 bases). The length of the CDR3 is 14 residues. The germline V and J ends were trimmed by 3 bases and 5 bases, with 13 bases remaining between them. In germline, CDR1 is LGHDT, CDR2 YNNKEL (reference sequence). The CDR3 is CASSQGGPGTEAFF. The CDR3 nucleotides are TGTGCCAGCAGCCAGGGGGGGCCCGGGACTGAAGCTTTCTTT.

The sample holds a few counts of this clone. The gene calls are TRBV30 and TRBJ1-5; 10 nucleotides match TRBD1. CDR3 length: 13 amino acids. Per the germline V gene, CDR1 is GTSNPN and CDR2 is SVGIG (reference sequence). The ends lost 3 bases at V and 5 bases at J; junction bases unmatched: 1. Here the CDR3 DNA reads TGTGCCTGGAGGGGACAGGGGTATCAGCCCCAGCATTTT. The encoded protein is CAWRGQGYQPQHF.

The rearrangement uses TRBV5-5 and TRBJ1-2, with D possibly being TRBD1 (5 bases). This CDR3 spans 14 amino acids. V lost 4 bases and J 8 bases, leaving 18 bases between the germline ends. Germline V lookup: CDR1 SGHKS, CDR2 YYEKEE (reference sequence). CDR3 region: CASSAGTSSGGYTF. DNA of the CDR3: TGTGCCAGCAGCGCCGGGACTTCAAGTGGGGGCTACACCTTC.

This sequence joins TRBV21-1 and TRBJ1-5; the D call in the table, TRBD1, was not verified against the DNA. TRBV21-1 is listed as a pseudogene. This CDR3 is 17 amino acids long. CDR3 amino acids: CASSKGGQGFGNQPQHF. As DNA, the CDR3 is TGTGCCAGCAGCAAAGGGGGACAGGGCTTTGGCAATCAGCCCCAGCATTTT.

The V gene is TRBV2, the J gene TRBJ1-2; 7 bases match TRBD1. The CDR3 totals 14 residues. Trimming removed 0 bases from V and 11 bases from J; junction bases left unmatched: 9. The V gene's germline CDR1 is SNHLY and CDR2 FYNNEI. CDR3 amino acids: CASSEALRGPGYTF. The CDR3 nucleotides read TGTGCCAGCAGTGAAGCGCTTAGGGGGCCGGGTTACACCTTC.

This chain joins TRBV15 and TRBJ1-1; no reliable D call. The germline V gene encodes CDR1 LNHNV and CDR2 YYDKDF (reference sequence). The CDR3 is 15 amino acids. Trimming took off 6 bases at V and 1 base at J, with 15 bases between the two ends. CDR3 bases: TGTGCCACCAGATCCAGTCTAGCGCGGAACACTGAAGCTTTCTTT. Amino acid sequence: CATRSSLARNTEAFF. Filled out from reference TRBV15 and TRBJ1-1, the complete variable domain reads DAMVIQNPRYQVTQFGKPVTLSCSQTLNHNVMYWYQQKSSQAPKLLFHYYDKDFNNEADTPDNFQSRRPNTSFCFLDIRSPGLGDTAMYLCATRSSLARNTEAFFGQGTRLTVV.

The chain combines TRBV29-1 with TRBJ1-1; 7 bases match TRBD1. Germline V CDR1 and CDR2: SQVTM, ANQGSEA. V lost 7 bases to trimming and J lost 1 base; unmatched junction nucleotides: 21. The CDR3 totals 18 residues. CDR3 DNA sequence: TGCAGCGCCCGAGGGACCCAAAGGGGGCGCGGGCCGAACACTGAAGCTTTCTTT. Translating it yields CSARGTQRGRGPNTEAFF. The full variable domain, in which reference TRBV29-1 and TRBJ1-1 provide the parts outside the CDR3, is SAVISQKPSRDICQRGTSLTIQCQVDSQVTMMFWYRQQPGQSLTLIATANQGSEATYESGFVIDKFPISRPNLTFSTLTVSNMSPEDSSIYLCSARGTQRGRGPNTEAFFGQGTRLTVV.

This clone was counted once. V usage is TRBV6-5 and J usage is TRBJ1-5; D is perhaps TRBD1 (6 bases). With 5 bases removed from V and 0 bases from J, the gap between germline ends came to 11 bases. Germline-derived CDR1 and CDR2 are MNHEY and SVGAGI. The CDR3 sequence is 15 residues long. DNA of the CDR3: TGTGCCAGCAGTCAGACAGGAATTAGCAATCAGCCCCAGCATTTT. Encoded protein: CASSQTGISNQPQHF.

V usage is TRBV6-2 or TRBV6-3 and J usage is TRBJ2-1; D is undetermined. Trimming pared 2 bases from V and 10 bases from J, leaving 9 bases between. There are 12 residues in the CDR3. CDR1 and CDR2 (germline): MNHEY, SVGEGT. CDR3 in amino acids: CASSYPSKEQFF. CDR3 DNA: TGTGCCAGCAGTTACCCTAGTAAGGAGCAGTTCTTC.

In its sample, this clone was seen once. This rearrangement joins TRBV30 to TRBJ1-1; 8 positions match TRBD1. Germline V lookup: CDR1 GTSNPN, CDR2 SVGIG (reference sequence). J lost 6 bases, V lost 3 bases, and 6 bases had no gene match. The CDR3 consists of 13 residues. In nucleotides, the CDR3 is TGTGCCTGGAGCCAGGGGGCTGGACCTGAAGCTTTCTTT. Translating it yields CAWSQGAGPEAFF.

The V call is TRBV19, the J call TRBJ2-2; weak D call: TRBD2 (6 bases). V was pared by 7 bases and J by 4 bases, with 19 bases between. Germline-derived CDR1 and CDR2 are LNHDA and SQIVND (reference sequence). The CDR3 extends over 16 amino acids. CDR3 sequence reads: CASMGGRHPITGELFF. The CDR3 DNA reads TGTGCCAGTATGGGGGGACGCCACCCCATCACCGGGGAGCTGTTTTTT.

This chain links TRBV6-5 with TRBJ2-6; D unclear. Germline V lookup: CDR1 MNHEY, CDR2 SVGAGI. The CDR3 consists of 15 residues. V lost 7 bases, J lost 2 bases, and 12 bases lay in between. The chain's CDR3 is CASMHSGTGANVLTF. The CDR3 bases are TGTGCCAGCATGCACTCAGGAACTGGGGCCAACGTCCTGACTTTC.

The V gene is TRBV15, the J gene TRBJ2-1; D is perhaps TRBD2 (6 bases). The CDR3 consists of 14 residues. CDR1 and CDR2 from the germline V gene are LNHNV and YYDKDF (reference sequence). The V end was cut by 0 bases, the J end by 8 bases, with 11 bases between. Here the CDR3 DNA reads TGTGCCACCAGCAGAGAGGGTAGGGACTATGAGCAGTTCTTC. It encodes CATSREGRDYEQFF.

This clone was seen a single time. This chain links TRBV11-2 with TRBJ1-3; D is possibly TRBD1 (6 bases). The CDR3 has 15 residues. CDR1 is SGHAT and CDR2 is FQNNGV in the germline V gene. Deletions cut 3 bases from V and 0 bases from J, with 9 bases between. CDR3 amino acids: CASSLIGGSGNTIYF. CDR3 DNA: TGTGCCAGCAGCTTGATAGGGGGCTCTGGAAACACCATATATTTT.

CDR3 nucleotides: TGTGCCAGCAGTGCCCTAGTCAATCAGCCCCAGCATTTT. As protein: CASSALVNQPQHF. The J gene is TRBJ1-5, the V gene TRBV12-3 or TRBV12-4; no firm D call. Trimming left V 5 bases short and J 3 bases short, with 8 bases between. This CDR3 has 13 amino acids.

J is TRBJ1-2 and V is TRBV28; TRBD1 matches 8 bases. This CDR3 comprises 15 residues. V lost 2 bases and J lost 2; bases outside the gene matches: 4. Per germline, CDR1 MDHEN and CDR2 SYDVKM. CDR3: CASSLARTGNYGYTF. CDR3 bases: TGTGCCAGCAGTTTAGCCAGGACAGGGAACTATGGCTACACCTTC.

The rearrangement links TRBV7-9 to TRBJ1-2; a possible D gene is TRBD1 (5 bases). CDR3 length: 13 residues. The germline V and J ends were trimmed by 11 bases and 0 bases, with 13 bases remaining between them. Per germline, CDR1 SEHNR and CDR2 FQNEAQ (reference sequence). The chain's CDR3 is CAAGRVANYGYTF. The DNA of the CDR3 is TGTGCCGCAGGGAGGGTAGCTAACTATGGCTACACCTTC.

The rearrangement uses TRBV27 and TRBJ2-3, with 13 bases lining up with TRBD2. CDR1 is MNHEY and CDR2 is SMNVEV in the germline V gene (reference sequence). CDR3 length: 14 amino acids. J was trimmed by 5 bases and V by 6 bases; bases with no gene match: 2. In nucleotides, the CDR3 is TGTGCCAGCAGCCGACTAGCGGGGGGAGATACGCAGTATTTT. This sequence encodes CASSRLAGGDTQYF.

The chain employs TRBV7-6 and TRBJ2-1; 8 nucleotides line up with TRBD2. Trimming removed 1 base from V and 3 bases from J; junction bases left unmatched: 2. The CDR3 extends over 15 amino acids. The germline CDR1 and CDR2 sequences are SGHVS and FNYEAQ. The CDR3 DNA follows: TGTGCCAGCAGCTTAGTAGCGGGACACTACAATGAGCAGTTCTTC. As protein: CASSLVAGHYNEQFF. Supplemented by reference TRBV7-6 and TRBJ2-1, the full variable domain reads GAGVSQSPRYKVTKRGQDVALRCDPISGHVSLYWYRQALGQGPEFLTYFNYEAQQDKSGLPNDRFSAERPEGSISTLTIQRTEQRDSAMYRCASSLVAGHYNEQFFGPGTRLTVL.

The chain joins TRBV14 to TRBJ1-1; D gene unclear. There are 17 residues in the CDR3. Trimming pared 0 bases from V and 5 bases from J, leaving 19 bases between. CDR1 and CDR2 from the germline V gene are SGHDN and FVKESK. CDR3 bases: TGTGCCAGCAGCCAAGATTCCGCTATTCGAGGGATGACTGAAGCTTTCTTT. Its protein product is CASSQDSAIRGMTEAFF.

The V call is TRBV24-1, the J call TRBJ1-4; the match to TRBD1 covers 7 bases. V lost 7 bases to trimming and J lost 8 bases; unmatched junction nucleotides: 6. This CDR3 spans 13 amino acids. Germline CDR1 is KGHDR and CDR2 is SFDVKD. The CDR3 is CATSRDRREKLFF. DNA for the CDR3: TGTGCCACCAGCCGGGACAGAAGGGAAAAACTGTTTTTT.

The chain combines TRBV29-1 with TRBJ1-1, with 12 nucleotides matching TRBD1. Germline-derived CDR1 and CDR2 are SQVTM and ANQGSEA. The CDR3 has 12 amino acids. V lost 6 bases and J lost 6; bases outside the gene matches: 2. The CDR3 DNA reads TGCAGCGTGGGACAGGGGGCGGCTGAAGCTTTCTTT. Its translation: CSVGQGAAEAFF.

The gene calls are TRBV10-3 and TRBJ1-6; a weak D match, TRBD1 (6 bases). The CDR3 length is 15 residues. Trimming shortened V by 0 bases and J by 10 bases, and 13 bases separated the two germline ends. CDR1 ENHRY and CDR2 SYGVKD come from the germline V gene. This CDR3 is CAISESKPGASPLHF. In DNA form, the CDR3 reads TGTGCCATCAGTGAGTCGAAACCAGGGGCCTCACCCCTCCACTTT.

The rearrangement joins TRBV30 to TRBJ1-2, with D tentatively TRBD1 (6 bases). The CDR3 consists of 13 residues. Germline assignment: CDR1 GTSNPN and CDR2 SVGIG (reference sequence). V lost 3 bases and J lost 4, with 12 bases in between. CDR3: CAWSGGRPYGYTF. Written as DNA, the CDR3 is TGTGCCTGGAGCGGGGGGCGCCCCTATGGCTACACCTTC.

The chain combines TRBV11-2 with TRBJ2-5; 11 bases fit TRBD2. Germline CDR1 and CDR2: SGHAT and FQNNGV. The CDR3 is 14 amino acids. After removal of 5 bases from V and 6 bases from J, the junction contained 5 bases not matched to a gene. The DNA for the CDR3 is TGTGCCAGCAGCCCCACTAGCGGGAGACAGACCCAGTACTTC. Translating gives CASSPTSGRQTQYF.